This passage covers 10 T cell receptor beta chains from one sample sequenced in a study of STAT5B mutations in CD4+ large granular lymphocyte leukemia. Method: immunoSEQ multiplex PCR; TCRdb's copy keeps in-frame clones and lacks some. Here the sample spans over 35,000 clones, roughly 76% being singletons. Material for sequencing was CD4+ T cells from blood buffy coats. These receptors were collected from a human donor in good health.

The rearrangement uses TRBV25-1 and TRBJ2-3, with D perhaps assigned TRBD1 or TRBD2 (5 bases each). Trimming took 0 bases from V and 1 from J, leaving 8 bases between them. This CDR3 has 15 amino acids. Germline V CDR1 and CDR2: MGHDK, SYGVNS. This CDR3 is CASSEYGDRTDTQYF. The CDR3 nucleotides are TGTGCCAGCAGTGAATATGGGGACCGCACAGATACGCAGTATTTT.

This sequence joins TRBV30 and TRBJ1-3; D is undetermined. The CDR3 has 17 amino acids. Germline V gene sequence: CDR1 GTSNPN, CDR2 SVGIG (reference sequence). V shed 2 bases and J shed 0 bases, with 17 bases lying between them. The CDR3 loop reads CAWSPPLKAYSGNTIYF. In DNA form, the CDR3 reads TGTGCCTGGAGTCCACCCCTCAAGGCCTACTCTGGAAACACCATATATTTT.

In this sample, this clone turned up once. This chain connects TRBV5-1 to TRBJ2-1; the match to TRBD2 covers 8 bases. J gave up 7 bases and V 4 bases, and 10 bases lay outside the gene matches. Germline-derived CDR1 and CDR2 are SGHRS and YFSETQ. The CDR3 totals 15 residues. DNA for the CDR3: TGCGCCAGCAGCCGGCCCCTAGCGGGTGGGAATGAGCAGTTCTTC. Protein product: CASSRPLAGGNEQFF.

The chain has TRBV29-1 and TRBJ2-5; D possibly matches TRBD1 or TRBD2 (6 bases each). Germline CDR1 is SQVTM and CDR2 is ANQGSEA. The CDR3 contains 12 residues. Trimming cost V 8 bases and J 2 bases, with 12 bases left between them. DNA for the CDR3: TGCAGCACCGGGGGACAACAAGAGACCCAGTACTTC. Translation: CSTGGQQETQYF.

The J gene is TRBJ2-7, the V gene TRBV6-6; D is perhaps TRBD1 (8 bases). Per the germline V gene, CDR1 is MNHNY and CDR2 is SVGAGI (reference sequence). This CDR3 has 16 residues. V was shortened by 3 bases and J by 6 bases, with 21 bases between the two germline ends. CDR3 nucleotide sequence: TGTGCCAGCAGTTATTCTTTAGGACAGGGAGGGGGCGAGCAGTACTTC. Protein sequence: CASSYSLGQGGGEQYF.

The rearrangement joins TRBV6-1 to TRBJ2-1; D perhaps matches TRBD1 (7 bases). V was clipped by 4 bases and J by 0 bases, with 19 bases between them. The CDR3 has 18 residues. Germline values: CDR1 MNHNS, CDR2 SASEGT. The DNA for the CDR3 is TGTGCCAGCAGTGGCGGGACAGTAGCCTTAAGCTCCTACAATGAGCAGTTCTTC. This gives the protein CASSGGTVALSSYNEQFF.

The CDR3 DNA is TGTGCCATCAGTGAGTCGGCTATAGAGACCCAGTACTTC. Encoded protein: CAISESAIETQYF. This chain joins TRBV10-3 and TRBJ2-5; D remains unclear. The CDR3 loop spans 13 amino acids. Germline V gene lookup returns CDR1 ENHRY and CDR2 SYGVKD. V lost 0 bases and J lost 4, with 6 bases in between.

This chain joins TRBV6-1 and TRBJ1-3; 9 bases align to TRBD1. The CDR3 spans 19 residues. Germline assignment: CDR1 MNHNS and CDR2 SASEGT. With V trimmed by 0 bases and J by 0 bases, 9 bases remained unmatched. The CDR3 here is CASSEARRQGVFSGNTIYF. The CDR3 nucleotides are TGTGCCAGCAGTGAAGCGCGGAGACAGGGGGTATTCTCTGGAAACACCATATATTTT.

The gene calls are TRBV6-1 and TRBJ2-2; D not resolved. CDR3 length: 14 residues. V lost 11 bases, J lost 0 bases, and 13 bases lay in between. Germline V gene data show CDR1 as MNHNS and CDR2 as SASEGT. The CDR3 reads CASTEPPNTGELFF. The DNA of the CDR3 is TGTGCCTCGACCGAGCCCCCGAACACCGGGGAGCTGTTTTTT.

V gene TRBV7-9 combines with J gene TRBJ2-5; TRBD1 or TRBD2 may be the D gene (5 bases each). The CDR3 contains 15 residues. The germline gives CDR1 SEHNR, CDR2 FQNEAQ (reference sequence). V lost 5 bases to trimming and J lost 4 bases, with 17 bases between them. The CDR3 sequence: CASSPAGTKGETQYF. The CDR3 DNA reads TGTGCCAGCAGCCCCGCCGGGACCAAGGGAGAGACCCAGTACTTC.